These 21 T cell receptor beta chains were sequenced from one sample in a study of T cell repertoires in cytomegalovirus infection. Via MiXCR, TCRdb re-called the reads, giving one row per CDR3 protein. The sample has 150,000 to 200,000 distinct CDR3 sequences; about 20% are singletons. Sequenced: PBMCs. All receptors come from a human donor in good health (CMV status not recorded). Some clones in this sample may be carry-over from other donors' samples.

The chain couples TRBV15 to TRBJ2-2; D remains ambiguous. V was cut by 0 bases and J by 5 bases, with 7 bases left in between. CDR1 and CDR2 (germline): LNHNV, YYDKDF (reference sequence). There are 14 residues in the CDR3. The CDR3 DNA reads TGTGCCACCAGCAGAGACGCGAGGACCGGGGAGCTGTTTTTT. It yields the protein CATSRDARTGELFF.

The V gene is TRBV19, the J gene TRBJ1-1, with D perhaps matching TRBD1 (5 bases). Germline loops: CDR1 LNHDA, CDR2 SQIVND (reference sequence). The V gene lost 5 bases and the J gene lost 11 bases, with 18 bases spanning the gap. The CDR3 loop spans 13 amino acids. CDR3 residues: CASSFRGVVSAFF. The CDR3 DNA reads as TGTGCCAGTAGTTTTCGGGGGGTGGTATCTGCTTTCTTT. Variable domain in full (rest from reference TRBV19 and TRBJ1-1): DGGITQSPKYLFRKEGQNVTLSCEQNLNHDAMYWYRQDPGQGLRLIYYSQIVNDFQKGDIAEGYSVSREKKESFPLTVTSAQKNPTAFYLCASSFRGVVSAFFGQGTRLTVV.

As concerns this clonotype: This is likely a read error, given that the CDR3 carries no conserved phenylalanine or tryptophan at its end. V usage is TRBV20-1 and J usage is TRBJ1-1; 9 bases align to TRBD1. Germline V gives CDR1 DFQATT, CDR2 SNEGSKA (reference sequence). Germline trimming cut 5 bases from V and 2 bases from J; bases unmatched to any gene: 12. The CDR3 runs 16 residues. The CDR3 spells CSAEPGQGVLNTEAFL. DNA for the CDR3: TGCAGTGCTGAGCCGGGACAGGGAGTTCTTAACACTGAAGCTTTCTTG.

This clonotype was seen repeatedly, ten times or more. The V call is TRBV7-8, the J call TRBJ1-2; D gene uncertain. CDR1 is SGHVS and CDR2 is FQNEAQ in the germline V gene. V was pared by 5 bases and J by 4 bases, with 14 bases between. This CDR3 spans 14 amino acids. The CDR3 DNA sequence: TGTGCCAGCAGCCAAACGGGGAAGGGCTATGGCTACACCTTC. This encodes CASSQTGKGYGYTF.

On this clonotype itself: A much larger clone lies a single base off, so this may be a read error. The chain couples TRBV7-2 to TRBJ2-5; 10 nucleotides line up with TRBD2. This CDR3 is built from 15 residues. Germline V gives CDR1 SGHTA, CDR2 FQGNSA. Here the CDR3 DNA reads TGTGCCAGCAGCGAGGGACTAGCGATACAAGATACCCAGTACTTC. Amino acid sequence: CASSEGLAIQDTQYF.

This chain links TRBV24-1 with TRBJ1-1; 8 positions agree with TRBD1. The germline CDR1 and CDR2 sequences are KGHDR and SFDVKD. This CDR3 is 15 amino acids long. V lost 0 bases, J lost 3 bases, and 2 bases stayed unmatched. The CDR3 sequence: CATSDLNRGDTEAFF. The CDR3 DNA follows: TGTGCCACCAGTGATTTGAACAGGGGGGACACTGAAGCTTTCTTT.

This clonotype was seen at least ten times. V usage is TRBV7-2 and J usage is TRBJ2-3; TRBD2 matches 8 bases. After removal of 5 bases from V and 2 bases from J, the junction contained 9 bases not matched to a gene. The CDR3 runs to 16 residues. Germline-derived CDR1 and CDR2 are SGHTA and FQGNSA. The CDR3 DNA reads TGTGCCAGCAGCACCTTTCGGGGGGGGAACACAGATACGCAGTATTTT. Its protein product is CASSTFRGGNTDTQYF.

This clonotype was detected a few times. The V call is TRBV4-1, the J call TRBJ2-7; no definite D call. The germline CDR1 and CDR2 sequences are MGHRA and YSYEKL. V lost 1 base, J lost 0 bases, and 7 bases lay in between. This CDR3 comprises 14 residues. CDR3 nucleotide sequence: TGCGCCAGCAGCCAAGGAACAGACTCCTACGAGCAGTACTTC. Its protein is CASSQGTDSYEQYF.

This clonotype appeared many times. The V and J genes are TRBV7-3 and TRBJ2-5; TRBD1 aligns across 10 bases. Germline V lookup: CDR1 SGHTA, CDR2 FQGTGA. The CDR3 runs to 16 residues. The V gene end was trimmed by 1 base and the J gene end by 2 bases; junction bases not matched to a gene: 4. The CDR3 region is CASSLRGQGWQETQYF. In DNA form, the CDR3 reads TGTGCCAGCAGCTTAAGGGGACAGGGGTGGCAAGAGACCCAGTACTTC. Full variable domain (outside the CDR3, taken from reference TRBV7-3 and TRBJ2-5): GAGVSQTPSNKVTEKGKYVELRCDPISGHTALYWYRQSLGQGPEFLIYFQGTGAADDSGLPNDRFFAVRPEGSVSTLKIQRTERGDSAVYLCASSLRGQGWQETQYFGPGTRLLVL.

This clonotype came up many times. CDR3 amino acids: CASSLEQGIYEQYF. The CDR3, as DNA: TGTGCCAGCAGCTTGGAGCAGGGAATCTACGAGCAGTACTTC. The rearrangement links TRBV5-6 to TRBJ2-7, with a possible D match to TRBD1 (5 bases). Germline CDR1 SGHDT, CDR2 YYEEEE. The CDR3 totals 14 residues. Trimming left V 0 bases short and J 3 bases short, with 10 bases between.

Turning to this clonotype: Given a much more abundant clone one base away, this may be a read error. The rearrangement links TRBV7-9 to TRBJ1-5; possible D gene TRBD1, 5 bases. The CDR3 covers 17 residues. Germline CDR1 and CDR2: SEHNR and FQNEAQ (reference sequence). CDR3 loop: CASSGTAREGRNHPQHF. The CDR3 nucleotides are TGTGCCAGCAGCGGGACCGCCCGTGAGGGCCGCAATCACCCCCAGCATTTT.

There are a few counts of this clonotype. The chain employs TRBV7-9 and TRBJ1-1, with D possibly TRBD1 on 5 matching bases. Germline V gene lookup returns CDR1 SEHNR and CDR2 FQNEAQ (reference sequence). This CDR3 has 15 residues. V lost 5 bases and J lost 1, with 14 bases in between. The CDR3 DNA follows: TGTGCCAGCAGCATTAGGGGACTGGGGAACACTGAAGCTTTCTTT. Translated: CASSIRGLGNTEAFF.

This clonotype was counted only a few times. The chain joins TRBV29-1 to TRBJ1-1; D is perhaps TRBD1 (6 bases). Germline V gene data show CDR1 as SQVTM and CDR2 as ANQGSEA. V gave up 2 bases and J gave up 1 base, with 20 bases separating them. This CDR3 has 17 amino acids. This CDR3 is CSVECCRGGIKNTEAFF. CDR3 bases: TGCAGCGTTGAATGTTGCAGGGGAGGGATAAAGAACACTGAAGCTTTCTTT.

Concerning this clonotype itself: Possible read error: a much larger clone is one base away. The V and J genes are TRBV7-2 and TRBJ2-1; 7 positions agree with TRBD2. Germline-derived CDR1 and CDR2 are SGHTA and FQGNSA. This CDR3 is 14 amino acids long. The CDR3 DNA reads TGTGCCAGCAGCTCGGGACTATTAAGCAATGGGCAGTTCTTC. This translates into CASSSGLLSNGQFF.

This clonotype came up a few times. V gene TRBV19 combines with J gene TRBJ1-1; D not certain. The CDR3 is made up of 13 amino acids. Trimming removed 3 bases from V and 4 bases from J, with 9 bases in between. Germline V lookup: CDR1 LNHDA, CDR2 SQIVND (reference sequence). The CDR3 nucleotides read TGTGCCAGTAGTATCGGGCTGGTCACTGAAGCTTTCTTT. Translation gives CASSIGLVTEAFF.

This chain connects TRBV5-4 to TRBJ1-5; maybe TRBD1 (6 bases). The germline gives CDR1 SGHNT, CDR2 YYREEE (reference sequence). The CDR3 loop spans 16 amino acids. Trimming cost V 4 bases and J 1 base, with 15 bases left between them. The CDR3 DNA follows: TGTGCCAGCAGCCTAAGTCCGGGGGCCAGCAATCAGCCCCAGCATTTT. It translates to CASSLSPGASNQPQHF.

This clonotype was recorded a few times. The genes are TRBV7-8 and TRBJ1-1, with 7 bases fitting TRBD1. This CDR3 has 15 amino acids. The V and J ends lost 5 bases and 1 base, in that order; junction bases with no gene match: 7. Germline assignment: CDR1 SGHVS and CDR2 FQNEAQ. The CDR3 sequence is CASSTWTGANTEAFF. The CDR3 DNA reads TGTGCCAGCAGCACCTGGACAGGCGCGAACACTGAAGCTTTCTTT.

This clonotype has at least ten counts. V usage is TRBV7-2 and J usage is TRBJ1-2; D gene unclear. V shed 1 base and J shed 8 bases, with 11 bases lying between them. CDR1 and CDR2 (germline): SGHTA, FQGNSA. This CDR3 has 13 amino acids. The CDR3 nucleotides are TGTGCCAGCAGCTTAGAGAGAGGGTTCGGCTACACCTTC. This codes for CASSLERGFGYTF.

The chain is built from TRBV4-3 and TRBJ1-2, with no clear D. This CDR3 has 14 amino acids. The ends were cut back, 4 bases at V and 6 bases at J, with 15 bases in the middle. In germline, CDR1 is LGHNA, CDR2 YSLEER. CDR3: CASSPRNQSDGYTF. The CDR3 region has the DNA TGCGCCAGCAGCCCGAGAAATCAGTCTGATGGCTACACCTTC.

This clonotype was detected only a few times. The chain links TRBV4-2 to TRBJ1-2, with a possible D match to TRBD1 (6 bases). The CDR3 loop spans 18 amino acids. Trimming pared 11 bases from V and 3 bases from J, leaving 31 bases between. Germline CDR1 and CDR2: LGHNA and YNFKEQ. The CDR3 bases are TGTGCCGGAGGGGGGGGGAAAGGAGGGAATCGGGCGGACTATGGCTACACCTTC. This gives the protein CAGGGGKGGNRADYGYTF.

The chain joins TRBV19 to TRBJ1-5, with TRBD1 as a possible D gene (6 bases). Germline-derived CDR1 and CDR2 are LNHDA and SQIVND (reference sequence). This CDR3 comprises 15 residues. Between the trimmed V and J ends, which lost 3 bases and 0 bases, there was a span of 9 bases. CDR3 in DNA: TGTGCCAGTAGTATCACAGGGCCTAGCAATCAGCCCCAGCATTTT. Amino acids: CASSITGPSNQPQHF.